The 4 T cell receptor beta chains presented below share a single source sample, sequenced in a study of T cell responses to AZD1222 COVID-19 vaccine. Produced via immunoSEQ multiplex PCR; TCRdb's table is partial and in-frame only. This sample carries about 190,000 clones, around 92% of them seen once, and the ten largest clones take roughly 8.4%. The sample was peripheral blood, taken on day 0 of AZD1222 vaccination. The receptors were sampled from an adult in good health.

CDR3 loop: CASSLFSLAGGSAYEQYF. The CDR3 bases are TGTGCCAGCAGTTTATTCTCGCTAGCGGGAGGGTCGGCCTACGAGCAGTACTTC. The V gene is TRBV28, the J gene TRBJ2-7, with 12 bases aligning to TRBD2. This CDR3 is 18 amino acids long. Germline V gene sequence: CDR1 MDHEN, CDR2 SYDVKM. V shed 1 base and J 2 bases; nucleotides not matched to a gene: 9.

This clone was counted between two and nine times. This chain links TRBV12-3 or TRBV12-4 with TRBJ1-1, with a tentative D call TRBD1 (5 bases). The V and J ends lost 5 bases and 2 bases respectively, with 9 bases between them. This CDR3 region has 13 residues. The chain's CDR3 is CASSQTANTEAFF. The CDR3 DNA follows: TGTGCCAGCAGTCAGACAGCCAACACTGAAGCTTTCTTT.

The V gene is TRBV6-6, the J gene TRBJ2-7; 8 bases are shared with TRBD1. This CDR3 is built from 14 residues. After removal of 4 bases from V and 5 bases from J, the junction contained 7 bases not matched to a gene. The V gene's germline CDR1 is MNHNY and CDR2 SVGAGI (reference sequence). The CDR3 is CASSSPGQGNEQYF. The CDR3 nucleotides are TGTGCCAGCAGTTCCCCTGGACAGGGCAACGAGCAGTACTTC.

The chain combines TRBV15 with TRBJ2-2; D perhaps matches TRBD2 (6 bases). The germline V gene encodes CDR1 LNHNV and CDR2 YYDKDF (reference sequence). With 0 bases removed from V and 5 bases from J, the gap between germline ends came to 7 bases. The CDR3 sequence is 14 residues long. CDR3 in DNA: TGTGCCACCAGCAGAGAGGGGGGAACCGGGGAGCTGTTTTTT. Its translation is CATSREGGTGELFF. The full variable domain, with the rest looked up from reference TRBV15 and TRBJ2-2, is DAMVIQNPRYQVTQFGKPVTLSCSQTLNHNVMYWYQQKSSQAPKLLFHYYDKDFNNEADTPDNFQSRRPNTSFCFLDIRSPGLGDTAMYLCATSREGGTGELFFGEGSRLTVL.